The 5 T cell receptor beta chains below come from one sample, sequenced in a study of blood T cell repertoires in COVID-19. TCRdb's table, derived via immunoSEQ multiplex PCR, lists solely in-frame clones and lacks some. The sample shows a few hundred thousand clones, more than 85% of them seen only once. The material sequenced was PBMCs or T cells enriched from blood (not recorded which). These receptors were taken from a woman in her 30s who had recovered from COVID-19.

This rearrangement joins TRBV18 to TRBJ2-2, with TRBD1 identical over 7 bases. Germline V gives CDR1 KGHSH, CDR2 LQKENI. This CDR3 contains 15 residues. J lost 1 base, V lost 3 bases, and 2 bases had no gene match. As DNA, the CDR3 is TGTGCCAGCTCACCTTGGGACAGGAACACCGGGGAGCTGTTTTTT. It yields the protein CASSPWDRNTGELFF.

This rearrangement joins TRBV6-6 to TRBJ2-1; TRBD2 agrees at 9 bases. The germline CDR1 and CDR2 sequences are MNHNY and SVGAGI (reference sequence). The junction had 3 bases not matched to a gene; V was cut back by 2 bases and J by 4 bases. This CDR3 spans 15 amino acids. The CDR3 bases are TGTGCCAGCAGTTACGCTAGCGGGGATTACAATGAGCAGTTCTTC. This codes for CASSYASGDYNEQFF.

The chain combines TRBV7-9 with TRBJ2-5; TRBD2 agrees at 13 bases. This CDR3 comprises 15 residues. The junction had 3 bases not matched to a gene; V was cut back by 3 bases and J by 5 bases. From germline, CDR1 is SEHNR and CDR2 FQNEAQ (reference sequence). The CDR3 region is CASSFTSGGEETQYF. The DNA for the CDR3 is TGTGCCAGCAGCTTCACTAGCGGGGGGGAGGAGACCCAGTACTTC.

The chain combines TRBV12-3 or TRBV12-4 with TRBJ1-5; no firm D call. Trimming shortened V by 6 bases and J by 2 bases, and 5 bases separated the two germline ends. The CDR3 has 12 amino acids. DNA of the CDR3: TGTGCCAGCAGGAGGGGCAATCAGCCCCAGCATTTT. It codes for CASRRGNQPQHF.

This rearrangement joins TRBV10-2 to TRBJ2-4, with a weak D call TRBD2 (6 bases). Germline V gives CDR1 WSHSY, CDR2 SAAADI. Trimming took off 3 bases at V and 0 bases at J, with 15 bases between the two ends. The CDR3 runs 17 residues. CDR3 bases: TGCGCCAGCAGTGATAAGGGACTGGTACTAGCCAAAAACATTCAGTACTTC. Protein product: CASSDKGLVLAKNIQYF.